One and the same sample provided the 7 T cell receptor beta chains below, sequenced in a study of Ad26.COV2.S vaccination and SARS-CoV-2 variants. Documented treatment: some 20 received Ad26.COV2.S at low or high dose, single or two shots; about five received placebo; per-sample allocation not given. The samples were gathered on day 63 after the first injection of vaccine or placebo. Profiling relied on immunoSEQ multiplex PCR, and the TCRdb table lists in-frame clones only, not all of them. The data contain fewer than 800,000 clones, 89% of them singletons. The sample consisted of peripheral blood, taken in a trial of Ad26.COV2.S vaccine versus placebo. The origin of the receptors is a person between 18 and 65 years old who received the Ad26.COV2.S COVID-19 vaccine or a placebo.

This chain joins TRBV6-1 and TRBJ2-7; 11 bases are a match to TRBD2. With V trimmed by 6 bases and J by 6 bases, 7 bases remained unmatched. Germline CDR1 reads MNHNS; CDR2 reads SASEGT. This CDR3 spans 14 amino acids. The CDR3 spells CASRSSGGLSEQYF. CDR3 nucleotide sequence: TGTGCCAGCAGGTCTAGCGGGGGGCTGAGCGAGCAGTACTTC.

The chain combines TRBV5-6 with TRBJ2-3; no definite D call. V was pared by 2 bases and J by 0 bases, with 13 bases between. This CDR3 spans 16 amino acids. Germline-derived CDR1 and CDR2 are SGHDT and YYEEEE. CDR3: CASSLILGRSTDTQYF. CDR3 DNA: TGTGCCAGCAGCTTAATTCTGGGCCGCAGCACAGATACGCAGTATTTT.

This clone was counted between two and nine times. The chain is built from TRBV7-9 and TRBJ2-5, with 9 nucleotides matching TRBD1. This CDR3 is built from 15 residues. Germline V gene sequence: CDR1 SEHNR, CDR2 FQNEAQ (reference sequence). The V and J ends lost 5 bases and 4 bases, in that order; junction bases with no gene match: 8. The CDR3 region has the DNA TGTGCCAGCAGCCCGCCGGGACAGGGTGGAGAGACCCAGTACTTC. Its protein is CASSPPGQGGETQYF.

The chain links TRBV11-3 to TRBJ2-4; maybe TRBD1 (6 bases). Trimming pared 9 bases from V and 0 bases from J, leaving 15 bases between. Germline V gives CDR1 SGHNT, CDR2 YENEEA. The CDR3 loop spans 15 amino acids. The CDR3 reads CARSEQGLAKNIQYF. The CDR3 nucleotides are TGTGCCAGATCTGAACAGGGTCTAGCCAAAAACATTCAGTACTTC.

This clone was counted once. V is TRBV29-1 and J is TRBJ1-2; perhaps TRBD1 as D (5 bases). The CDR3 extends over 12 amino acids. The germline CDR1 and CDR2 sequences are SQVTM and ANQGSEA. Trimming shortened V by 8 bases and J by 2 bases, and 12 bases separated the two germline ends. Here the CDR3 DNA reads TGCAGCTTGGGGGAGGGAAACTATGGCTACACCTTC. Translated, it gives CSLGEGNYGYTF.

The chain joins TRBV7-8 to TRBJ2-3; TRBD1 matches 9 bases. Germline-derived CDR1 and CDR2 are SGHVS and FQNEAQ. Germline trimming cut 2 bases from V and 3 bases from J; bases unmatched to any gene: 6. The CDR3 loop spans 16 amino acids. The CDR3 reads CASSLRTGTGTDTQYF. In nucleotides, the CDR3 is TGTGCCAGCAGCTTAAGAACCGGGACAGGGACAGATACGCAGTATTTT. Filled out from reference TRBV7-8 and TRBJ2-3, the complete variable domain reads GAGVSQSPRYKVAKRGQDVALRCDPISGHVSLFWYQQALGQGPEFLTYFQNEAQLDKSGLPSDRFFAERPEGSVSTLKIQRTQQEDSAVYLCASSLRTGTGTDTQYFGPGTRLTVL.

The chain carries TRBV19 and TRBJ2-1, with a weak D call TRBD2 (5 bases). CDR1 LNHDA and CDR2 SQIVND come from the germline V gene (reference sequence). The CDR3 has 14 amino acids. V gave up 4 bases and J gave up 9 bases, with 16 bases separating them. The CDR3 loop reads CASSTLLGLGEQFF. CDR3 DNA sequence: TGTGCCAGTAGTACCCTACTAGGTCTGGGTGAGCAGTTCTTC.